This T cell receptor beta chain was found in a study of beta chain features in type 1 diabetes. Points from the study as a whole: Naive, central memory and Treg TCRB repertoires appeared more alike in patients than in healthy donors. Significant though moderate, a shortening of TCRB CDR3s appeared in all four CD4+ subsets of Type 1 diabetes patients.

Details on this clone: Its antigen is as yet unknown.

Of the isolated RNA, all was reverse transcribed, and so the sequenced material was expressed TCRB transcripts. The repertoire was sequenced with immunoSEQ multiplex PCR; TCRdb's copy has only in-frame clones and lacks some. Seen here are around 250,000 clones, approximately 15% observed once, and the top ten hold roughly 0.019%. The sample consisted of naive CD4+ T cells from blood. The sequence derives from a man in his thirties or forties with type 1 diabetes.

Here the CDR3 DNA reads TGTGCCAGCACCGCGGGGCAGGTGAGCTCCTACAATGAGCAGTTCTTC. It encodes CASTAGQVSSYNEQFF. This rearrangement joins TRBV5-6 to TRBJ2-1; possible D gene TRBD2, 6 bases. Germline loops: CDR1 SGHDT, CDR2 YYEEEE. This CDR3 contains 16 residues. V shed 6 bases and J shed 0 bases, with 16 bases lying between them.